This paragraph reports one TCR beta chain. Antigen specificity is unknown. Through 5' RACE with UMI labels, the TRB cDNA libraries were prepared. TCRdb derives one entry per CDR3 protein from the 5' RACE reads, leaving out DNA. The specimen's table records 120,000 to 150,000 distinct CDR3 sequences. CDR3 length: 11 amino acids. This specimen belongs to a study of CXCR3-negative and CXCR3-positive naive CD8 T cells. Overall study results and limits: Diversity ran similarly high across both naive subsets but far lower in memory CD8+ cells. Partially decreased CXCR3 expression was recorded after cryopreservation, and fresh PBMCs were used in most assays. CXCR3-expressing naive cells carried TRB CDR3s more hydrophobic than those of CXCR3-negative naive cells.

More than 250,000 cells per CD8+ T cell subset were flow-sorted in triplicate. The sample comprised naive CXCR3+ CD8+ T cells from blood. Stated subset: CD45RO-CCR7+CD27+CD95- naive CD8+ T cells expressing CXCR3 (TNR3+). This TCR derives from a human donor in good health. Some clones in this sample may be carry-over from other donors' samples. The chain combines TRBV12-3 or TRBV12-4 with TRBJ2-5; TCRdb reports TRBD1, a call that lacks DNA to check it against. The chain's CDR3 is CASSVAETQYF.